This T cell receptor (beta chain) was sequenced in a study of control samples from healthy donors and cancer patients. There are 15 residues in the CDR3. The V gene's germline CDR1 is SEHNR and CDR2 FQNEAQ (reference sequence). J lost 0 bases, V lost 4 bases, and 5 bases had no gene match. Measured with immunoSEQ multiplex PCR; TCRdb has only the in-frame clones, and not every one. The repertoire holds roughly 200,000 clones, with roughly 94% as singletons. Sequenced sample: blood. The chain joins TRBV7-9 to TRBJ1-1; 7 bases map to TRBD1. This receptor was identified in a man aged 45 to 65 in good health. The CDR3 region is CASSSTTGVNTEAFF. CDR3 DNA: TGTGCCAGCAGCTCCACCACAGGGGTGAACACTGAAGCTTTCTTT.